This TCR beta chain was sequenced during a study of blood T cell repertoires in COVID-19 (TCRdb year 2020). About the study as a whole: Samples covering the acute and convalescent phases of COVID-19 were provided by collaborators in the United States, Italy and Spain. The prospective study material was composed of cDNA or gDNA derived from T cells, B-cell-depleted T cells, or PBMCs. Where available, HLA class I and class II types were obtained from metadata supplied by the sample provider rather than from assay-based typing. The repertoires were released in a freely available public database intended as a resource for research on the immune response to SARS-CoV-2. Deeply sampled blood TCRbeta repertoires from subjects exposed to, actively infected with, or recovered from COVID-19 were included in the dataset. The sample metadata nearly always contained a de-identified subject ID, COVID-19 status, age in years and sex. The samples were drawn from two sources: the first 160 participants of the ongoing ImmuneRACE study, and 1,254 subjects contributed by 6 global collaborators.

The paper as a whole reports these results and caveats: How much clinical and demographic metadata was included differed by source and by participant, and the metadata was provided uncurated.

To note about this clone: It has no known antigen specificity. Qualities for individual bases were not recorded, and no much larger clone is one base off.

TCRbeta CDR3 regions were amplified from genomic DNA using the immunoSEQ Assay, a bias-controlled multiplex PCR. As for the original processing: The number of nucleated cells in each sample was estimated by amplification of reference gene primers within the assay. To quantify the absolute abundance of each unique TCRbeta CDR3 rearrangement, sequence reads were collapsed and filtered. Productive Simpson clonality was computed per sample as the square root of Simpson's diversity index over productive rearrangements. TCRdb obtained this table from immuneACCESS and retained in-frame rearrangements with V and J assigned. These tables miss some clones; where compared with another copy, unresolved V genes account for less than half of the shortfall, and the remainder is unexplained. V and J calls and clone size are given by that table; D and trimming were obtained from the DNA. The sample yields more than 50,000 clones; about 90% were counted once. The top ten clonotypes cover about 13% of the sample.

Whole blood was collected in K2EDTA tubes by collaborating institutions according to the institutions' own protocols. For TCRbeta analysis, collaborators shipped samples as frozen whole blood, isolated PBMCs, or DNA extracted from either of those sample types. This TCR derives from a man aged 55 to 69 with active COVID-19. The sample was peripheral blood.

The DNA sequence reads TGTGCCAGCAGCCGCATGGGCGAGGGCCCTGAAGAGACCCAGTACTTC. Translated, it reads CASSRMGEGPEETQYF. The V gene is TRBV4-2 and the J gene is TRBJ2-5; the D gene is perhaps TRBD2, from 5 matching bases. Between the V and J ends, shortened by 4 bases and 3 bases respectively, the junction contains 18 bases. The germline V gene provides CDR1 LGHNA and CDR2 YNFKEQ. The CDR3 goes from the cysteine to the phenylalanine over 16 residues. Here the CDR3 DNA is all that survives: 48 bases in frame from base 1.